The 7 T cell receptor beta chains reported below all come from one sample, sequenced in a study of blood T cell repertoires in COVID-19. The repertoire was sequenced with immunoSEQ multiplex PCR; TCRdb's copy has only in-frame clones and lacks some. The sample includes tens of thousands of clones, roughly nine tenths seen only once; the top ten take approximately 6%. Sample: peripheral blood. The receptor set was obtained from a man aged 65 to 85 with active COVID-19.

J is TRBJ1-4 and V is TRBV11-2; 12 bases agree with TRBD1. The ends lost 4 bases at V and 8 bases at J; junction bases unmatched: 5. Germline V gene data show CDR1 as SGHAT and CDR2 as FQNNGV. CDR3 length: 15 amino acids. The CDR3 region is CASSSPGTGGEKLFF. The CDR3 coding sequence is TGTGCCAGCAGCTCCCCCGGGACAGGGGGCGAAAAACTGTTTTTT.

V gene TRBV12-5 combines with J gene TRBJ2-5; no clear D gene. The CDR3 covers 15 residues. The V gene lost 7 bases and the J gene lost 2 bases, with 17 bases spanning the gap. Germline CDR1 reads LGHNT; CDR2 reads FRNRAP. The chain's CDR3 is CASARLGVGQETQYF. In DNA form, the CDR3 reads TGTGCTAGTGCCCGCCTCGGCGTCGGGCAAGAGACCCAGTACTTC. Full variable domain (remainder filled in from reference TRBV12-5 and TRBJ2-5): DARVTQTPRHKVTEMGQEVTMRCQPILGHNTVFWYRQTMMQGLELLAYFRNRAPLDDSGMPKDRFSAEMPDATLATLKIQPSEPRDSAVYFCASARLGVGQETQYFGPGTRLLVL.

CDR3 DNA sequence: TGCGCCAGCAGCCATCCGGGACAGGGGGCTTGGGAGCAGTACTTC. Protein product: CASSHPGQGAWEQYF. The gene calls are TRBV4-1 and TRBJ2-7; 12 positions match TRBD1. The CDR3 consists of 15 residues. Germline values: CDR1 MGHRA, CDR2 YSYEKL. V shed 3 bases, J shed 7 bases, and the junction held 7 bases outside the gene matches.

This clone was recorded only once. This sequence joins TRBV19 and TRBJ2-1; D ambiguous. This CDR3 spans 13 amino acids. In germline, CDR1 is LNHDA, CDR2 SQIVND (reference sequence). V was shortened by 5 bases and J by 6 bases, with 11 bases between the two germline ends. CDR3 bases: TGTGCCAGTAGTCTGAACACGATCAATGAGCAGTTCTTC. It yields the protein CASSLNTINEQFF.

The chain recombines TRBV2 with TRBJ2-2; perhaps TRBD2 as D (6 bases). V gave up 9 bases and J gave up 7 bases, with 15 bases separating them. The CDR3 is 13 residues long. Germline V gene lookup returns CDR1 SNHLY and CDR2 FYNNEI. CDR3: CASLKEGNGELFF. CDR3 in DNA: TGTGCCAGTCTTAAGGAGGGGAACGGGGAGCTGTTTTTT.

The gene calls are TRBV5-1 and TRBJ2-6, with 9 bases aligning to TRBD1. The V segment lost 3 bases and the J segment 3 bases; nucleotides outside the gene matches: 4. The length of the CDR3 is 16 residues. The germline V gene has CDR1 SGHRS and CDR2 YFSETQ. For the CDR3, the DNA is TGCGCCAGCAGCTCCGGGACAGGGAATGGGGCCAACGTCCTGACTTTC. It is translated as CASSSGTGNGANVLTF.

This sequence joins TRBV6-6 and TRBJ1-2, with TRBD1 identical over 8 bases. This CDR3 contains 15 residues. The trim removed 7 bases at V and 5 bases at J, leaving 12 bases unmatched. Looked up from germline, CDR1 is MNHNY and CDR2 is SVGAGI (reference sequence). CDR3 nucleotides: TGTGCCAGCACCGTGCGACAGGGGCTCGATTATGGCTACACCTTC. Translating it yields CASTVRQGLDYGYTF.